Below, 13 T cell receptor beta chains from the same sample are listed, as sequenced in a study of T cells after yellow fever vaccination (dated by TCRdb to between 2018 and 2021). Libraries were made using 5' RACE. TCRdb lists the instrument as Illumina HiSeq 2500. TCRdb reprocessing: public reads trimmed at Q25 with fastp, clones called with MiXCR, in-frame beta chains kept. Each CDR3 protein gets just one entry, which takes the most common genes and DNA from the rows behind it. This sample has 30,000 or so distinct CDR3 sequences in its table, and 6.3% of those were observed once. The ten largest clones represent just under 25% of the sample. The treatment or condition label, as the study defines it: live attenuated yellow fever vaccine strain. The material sequenced was PBMCs, either bulk or a sorted T-cell subset (CD4+, CD8+, memory, or dextramer-sorted; not recorded which), taken on the day of the yellow fever booster vaccination. Every receptor here comes from a man aged 25-45 years who received the YFV17D yellow fever vaccine.

This clonotype was found many times. No conserved phenylalanine or tryptophan is present at the end of the CDR3, so a read error is the likely explanation. The DNA is omitted, as the CDR3 cannot be located on it reliably, and the CDR3 follows TCRdb's listing. The V call is TRBV20-1, the J call TRBJ2-7; the table gives TRBD2 as D, unverified against the DNA. Germline CDR1 reads DFQATT; CDR2 reads SNEGSKA (reference sequence). The CDR3 is 11 residues long, counting both termini. The CDR3 sequence: CSALSEGRPVL.

This clonotype is termed medium-sized. V usage is TRBV7-2 and J usage is TRBJ2-1, with a weak D call TRBD2 (6 bases). Trimming took 3 bases from V and 7 from J, leaving 10 bases between them. Germline-derived CDR1 and CDR2 are SGHTA and FQGNSA. The CDR3 loop spans 13 amino acids. The CDR3 sequence: CASSFGSWNEQFF. As DNA, the CDR3 is TGTGCCAGCAGCTTCGGGAGCTGGAATGAGCAGTTCTTC.

This clonotype was recorded a few times. The chain uses TRBV28 and TRBJ1-4; maybe TRBD1 (6 bases). CDR3 length: 17 residues. Germline V CDR1 and CDR2: MDHEN, SYDVKM. V was cut by 4 bases and J by 7 bases, with 22 bases left in between. This chain's CDR3 is CASSSQPGRGATEKLFF. CDR3 bases: TGTGCCAGCAGTTCCCAACCAGGTCGGGGGGCGACTGAAAAACTGTTTTTT.

This sequence joins TRBV3-1 and TRBJ2-1, with 8 bases identical to TRBD2. The CDR3 is 19 amino acids. The V gene's germline CDR1 is LGHDT and CDR2 YNNKEL (reference sequence). CDR3 loop: CTFSLWLRAGGTKKRSLFF. CDR3 nucleotides: TGTACCTTCAGCTTGTGGTTAAGGGCGGGAGGCACCAAGAAACGGTCCCTGTTCTTC.

This clonotype was seen at least ten times. This chain connects TRBV7-2 to TRBJ2-6; D is ambiguous. This CDR3 has 14 residues. Germline V gene data show CDR1 as SGHTA and CDR2 as FQGNSA. Trimming pared 5 bases from V and 0 bases from J, leaving 5 bases between. DNA for the CDR3: TGTGCCAGCAGCCTAGACTCTGGGGCCAACGTCCTGACTTTC. It yields the protein CASSLDSGANVLTF.

V and J are TRBV7-9 and TRBJ2-5; TRBD1 matches 9 bases. The CDR3 runs 14 residues. The V gene's germline CDR1 is SEHNR and CDR2 FQNEAQ (reference sequence). Trimming removed 5 bases from V and 4 bases from J; junction bases left unmatched: 5. CDR3 nucleotide sequence: TGTGCCAGCAGCGCCCGGGACAGGGCAGAGACCCAGTACTTC. Translated: CASSARDRAETQYF.

This clonotype was found many times. The chain employs TRBV7-2 and TRBJ2-1; D is perhaps TRBD2 (5 bases). Per the germline V gene, CDR1 is SGHTA and CDR2 is FQGNSA. V dropped 6 bases and J dropped 9 bases, with 15 bases sitting between them. The CDR3 runs 13 residues. Here the CDR3 reads CASSPVGVGEQFF. CDR3 DNA: TGTGCCAGCAGTCCGGTCGGGGTTGGTGAGCAGTTCTTC.

This clonotype was seen many times. The genes are TRBV2 and TRBJ1-5; D is uncertain. V was trimmed by 8 bases and J by 6 bases, leaving 20 bases between them. Germline-derived CDR1 and CDR2 are SNHLY and FYNNEI. The length of the CDR3 is 15 residues. The CDR3 loop reads CASCVSVGSGQPQHF. CDR3 coding DNA: TGTGCCAGCTGTGTTAGCGTGGGAAGCGGTCAGCCCCAGCATTTT.

This clonotype occurred many times. The chain has TRBV5-4 and TRBJ2-6; a possible D gene is TRBD1 (5 bases). CDR1 and CDR2 (germline): SGHNT, YYREEE (reference sequence). The V and J ends lost 4 bases and 3 bases respectively, with 14 bases between them. The CDR3 has 16 amino acids. The CDR3 DNA follows: TGTGCCAGCAGCCCGTATGACAGCCTTGGGGCCAACGTCCTGACTTTC. It encodes CASSPYDSLGANVLTF.

In its sample, this clonotype was seen a few times. The chain joins TRBV19 to TRBJ1-1; no reliable D call. The V end lost 1 base, the J end lost 3 bases, and 6 bases lay between the germline ends. The CDR3 loop spans 13 amino acids. Germline V gene lookup returns CDR1 LNHDA and CDR2 SQIVND (reference sequence). The CDR3 is CASSIAGDTEAFF. The DNA for the CDR3 is TGTGCCAGTAGTATAGCCGGAGACACTGAAGCTTTCTTT.

This clonotype was detected only a few times. The chain joins TRBV13 to TRBJ1-2, with D tentatively TRBD1 (6 bases). CDR3 size: 16 residues. V lost 5 bases to trimming and J lost 4 bases, with 20 bases between them. From germline, CDR1 is PRHDT and CDR2 FYEKMQ (reference sequence). The CDR3 reads CASSHNNRERSYGYTF. The CDR3 DNA follows: TGTGCCAGCAGCCATAATAACAGGGAGAGGAGCTATGGCTACACCTTC.

Many counts were recorded for this clonotype. The chain is built from TRBV2 and TRBJ2-1; 9 bases are a match to TRBD2. J was trimmed by 9 bases and V by 4 bases; bases with no gene match: 7. CDR3 length: 14 amino acids. CDR1 SNHLY and CDR2 FYNNEI come from the germline V gene. CDR3 sequence reads: CASSGLAGVGEQFF. The CDR3 DNA sequence: TGTGCCAGCAGTGGTTTAGCGGGAGTTGGTGAGCAGTTCTTC.

In its sample, this clonotype was seen many times. The chain is built from TRBV4-3 and TRBJ2-2; D gene ambiguous. V lost 1 base to trimming and J lost 3 bases, with 9 bases between them. Germline V lookup: CDR1 LGHNA, CDR2 YSLEER. The CDR3 sequence is 15 residues long. The CDR3: CASSQVGPDTGELFF. CDR3 DNA sequence: TGCGCCAGCAGCCAAGTAGGGCCAGACACCGGGGAGCTGTTTTTT.